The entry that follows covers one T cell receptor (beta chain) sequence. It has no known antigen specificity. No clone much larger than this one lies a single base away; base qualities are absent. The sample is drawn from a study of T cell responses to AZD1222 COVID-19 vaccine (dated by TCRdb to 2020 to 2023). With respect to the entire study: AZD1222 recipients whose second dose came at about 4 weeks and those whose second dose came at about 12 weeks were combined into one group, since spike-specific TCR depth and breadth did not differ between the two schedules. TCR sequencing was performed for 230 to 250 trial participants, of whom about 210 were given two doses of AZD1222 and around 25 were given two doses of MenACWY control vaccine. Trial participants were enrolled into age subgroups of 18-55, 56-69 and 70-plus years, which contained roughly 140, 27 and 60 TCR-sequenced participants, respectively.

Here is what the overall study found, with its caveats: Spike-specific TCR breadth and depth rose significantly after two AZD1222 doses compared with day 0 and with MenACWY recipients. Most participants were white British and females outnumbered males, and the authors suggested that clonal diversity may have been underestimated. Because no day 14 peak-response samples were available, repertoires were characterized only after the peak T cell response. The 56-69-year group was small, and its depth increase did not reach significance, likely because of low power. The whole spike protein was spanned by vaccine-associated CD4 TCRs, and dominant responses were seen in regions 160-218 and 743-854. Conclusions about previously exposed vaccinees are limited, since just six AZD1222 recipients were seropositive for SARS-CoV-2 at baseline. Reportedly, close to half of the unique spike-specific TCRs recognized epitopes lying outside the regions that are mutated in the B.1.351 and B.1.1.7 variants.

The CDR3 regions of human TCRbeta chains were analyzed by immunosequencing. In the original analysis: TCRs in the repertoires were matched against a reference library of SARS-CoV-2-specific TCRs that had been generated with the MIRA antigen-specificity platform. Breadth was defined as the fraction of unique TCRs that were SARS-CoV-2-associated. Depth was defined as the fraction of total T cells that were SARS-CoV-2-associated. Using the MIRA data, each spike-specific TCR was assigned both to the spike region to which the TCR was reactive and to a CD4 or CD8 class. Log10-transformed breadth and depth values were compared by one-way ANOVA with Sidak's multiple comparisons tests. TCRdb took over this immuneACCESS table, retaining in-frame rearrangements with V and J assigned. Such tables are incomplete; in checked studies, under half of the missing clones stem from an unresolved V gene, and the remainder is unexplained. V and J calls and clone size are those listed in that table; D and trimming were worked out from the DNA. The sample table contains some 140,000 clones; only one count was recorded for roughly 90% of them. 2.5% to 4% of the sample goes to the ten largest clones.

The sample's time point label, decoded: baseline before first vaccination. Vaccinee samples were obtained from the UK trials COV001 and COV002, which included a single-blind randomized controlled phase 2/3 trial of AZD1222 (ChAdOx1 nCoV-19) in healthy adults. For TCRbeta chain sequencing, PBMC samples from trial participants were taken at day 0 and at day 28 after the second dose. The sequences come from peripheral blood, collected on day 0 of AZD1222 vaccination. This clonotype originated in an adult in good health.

This receptor has the CDR3 CASSPLQGMNTEAFF. The bases read TGCGCCAGCAGCCCCTTGCAGGGTATGAACACTGAAGCTTTCTTT. The rearranged chain carries TRBV5-1 and TRBJ1-1; tentative D gene TRBD1, with 5 bases matching. From a lookup of the germline V gene, CDR1 and CDR2 are SGHRS and YFSETQ. Between the V and J ends, shortened by 4 bases and 0 bases respectively, the junction contains 13 bases. Including the terminal cysteine and phenylalanine, the CDR3 comprises 15 residues. This entry keeps only the CDR3 DNA: 45 bases, framed from base 1.